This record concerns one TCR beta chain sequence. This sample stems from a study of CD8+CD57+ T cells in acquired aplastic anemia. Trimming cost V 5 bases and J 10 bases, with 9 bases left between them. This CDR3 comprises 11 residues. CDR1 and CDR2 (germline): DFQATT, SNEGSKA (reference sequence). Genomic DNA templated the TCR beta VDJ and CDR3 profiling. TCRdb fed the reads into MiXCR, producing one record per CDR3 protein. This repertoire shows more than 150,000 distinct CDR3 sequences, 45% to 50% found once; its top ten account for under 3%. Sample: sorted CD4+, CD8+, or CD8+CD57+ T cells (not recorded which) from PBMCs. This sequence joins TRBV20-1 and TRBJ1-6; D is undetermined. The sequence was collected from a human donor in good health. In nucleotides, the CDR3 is TGCAGTGCTCGGGTGAGCTCACCCCTCCACTTT. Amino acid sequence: CSARVSSPLHF.